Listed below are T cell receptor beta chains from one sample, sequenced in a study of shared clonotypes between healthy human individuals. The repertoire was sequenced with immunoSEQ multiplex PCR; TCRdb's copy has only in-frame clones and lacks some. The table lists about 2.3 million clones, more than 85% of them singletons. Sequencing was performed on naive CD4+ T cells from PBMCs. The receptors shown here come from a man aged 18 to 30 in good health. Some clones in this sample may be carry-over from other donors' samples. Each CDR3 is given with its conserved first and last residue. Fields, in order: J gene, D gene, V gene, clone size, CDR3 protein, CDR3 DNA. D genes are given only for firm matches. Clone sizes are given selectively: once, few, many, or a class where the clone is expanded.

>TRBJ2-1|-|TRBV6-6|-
CASWEQGKYNEQFF
TGTGCCAGCTGGGAACAGGGAAAATACAATGAGCAGTTCTTC
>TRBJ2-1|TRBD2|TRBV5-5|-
CASSLFSGSGDEQFF
TGTGCCAGCAGCTTGTTCAGCGGGAGTGGAGATGAGCAGTTCTTC
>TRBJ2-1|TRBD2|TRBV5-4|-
CASSLRAGEGEQFF
TGTGCCAGCAGCTTGCGCGCGGGAGAGGGTGAGCAGTTCTTC
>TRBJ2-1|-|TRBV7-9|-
CASSLRGTPYNEQFF
TGTGCCAGCAGCTTAAGGGGGACCCCCTACAATGAGCAGTTCTTC
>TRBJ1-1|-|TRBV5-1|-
CASSHGQPNTEAFF
TGCGCCAGCAGCCACGGACAGCCGAACACTGAAGCTTTCTTT
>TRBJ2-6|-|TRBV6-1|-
CASSELSGANVLTF
TGTGCCAGCAGTGAGCTCTCTGGGGCCAACGTCCTGACTTTC
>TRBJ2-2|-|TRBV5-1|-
CASSLGGGTGELFF
TGCGCCAGCAGCTTGGGTGGGGGCACCGGGGAGCTGTTTTTT
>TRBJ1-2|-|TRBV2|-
CASVRGVTGLLRYTF
TGTGCCAGCGTCCGAGGGGTGACAGGACTTTTGCGATACACCTTC
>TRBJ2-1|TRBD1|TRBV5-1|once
CASSATPGTGRNEQFF
TGCGCCAGCAGCGCGACGCCCGGGACAGGGAGAAATGAGCAGTTCTTC
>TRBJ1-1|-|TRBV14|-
CASSQLQRNTEAFF
TGTGCCAGCAGCCAATTACAGCGTAACACTGAAGCTTTCTTT
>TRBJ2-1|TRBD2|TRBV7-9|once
CASSLGLAGTYNEQFF
TGTGCCAGCAGCTTAGGCCTAGCGGGGACCTACAATGAGCAGTTCTTC
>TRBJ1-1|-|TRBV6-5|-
CASSALRGTEAFF
TGTGCCAGCAGTGCCTTAAGGGGAACTGAAGCTTTCTTT
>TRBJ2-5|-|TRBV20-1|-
CSIHKGTQYF
TGCAGCATTCATAAAGGGACCCAGTACTTC
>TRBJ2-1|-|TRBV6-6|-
CASSLTSASSNEQFF
TGTGCCAGCAGTTTAACCAGTGCGTCCTCCAATGAGCAGTTCTTC
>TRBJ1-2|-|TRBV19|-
CASRNTGPVTF
TGTGCCAGTAGGAATACAGGACCGGTCACCTTC
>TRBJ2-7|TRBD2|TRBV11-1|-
CASSLAAGAYEQYF
TGTGCCAGCAGCTTAGCGGCGGGAGCCTACGAGCAGTACTTC
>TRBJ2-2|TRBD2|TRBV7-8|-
CASSFQREAPGELFF
TGTGCCAGCAGCTTCCAGCGGGAGGCCCCCGGGGAGCTGTTTTTT
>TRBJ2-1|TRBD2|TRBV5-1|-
CASRLAGVSYNEQFF
TGCGCCAGCAGACTAGCGGGAGTGTCCTACAATGAGCAGTTCTTC
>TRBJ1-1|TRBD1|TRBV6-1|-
CASSRQGAATEAFF
TGTGCCAGCAGTCGACAGGGGGCCGCCACTGAAGCTTTCTTT
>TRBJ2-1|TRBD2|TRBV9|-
CASSQVSGRYHNEQFF
TGTGCCAGCAGCCAGGTAAGCGGGAGGTACCACAATGAGCAGTTCTTC
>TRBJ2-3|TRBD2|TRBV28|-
CASSPEVGGRPDTQYF
TGTGCCAGCAGCCCGGAGGTCGGCGGGAGACCAGATACGCAGTATTTT
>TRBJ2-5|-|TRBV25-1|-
CASSQGQMSRWGETQYF
TGTGCCAGCAGCCAAGGACAGATGTCTAGGTGGGGAGAGACCCAGTACTTC
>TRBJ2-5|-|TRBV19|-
CASSLLGNQETQYF
TGTGCCAGTAGTCTTTTGGGGAACCAAGAGACCCAGTACTTC
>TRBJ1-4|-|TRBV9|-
CASSQRGTAGEKLFF
TGTGCCAGCAGCCAGAGGGGGACCGCCGGTGAAAAACTGTTTTTT
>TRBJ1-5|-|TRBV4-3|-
CASSQGPRGGPQHF
TGCGCCAGCAGCCAAGGTCCGAGGGGGGGCCCCCAGCATTTT
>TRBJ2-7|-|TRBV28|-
CASRTGISYEQYF
TGTGCCAGCAGGACCGGGATCTCCTACGAGCAGTACTTC
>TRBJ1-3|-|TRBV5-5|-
CASRDSSSGNTIYF
TGTGCCAGCAGGGACAGCTCCTCTGGAAACACCATATATTTT
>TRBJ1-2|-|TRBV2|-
CASSISMGGYGYTF
TGTGCCAGCAGTATCAGCATGGGGGGCTATGGCTACACCTTC